A selection of T cell receptor beta chains follows, all from one sample in a study of vaccination effects on CD4 cells after COVID-19. What these receptors recognize is not known. Repertoires were generated with immunoSEQ multiplex PCR, while TCRdb's copy carries only in-frame clones and drops some. The sample lists 20,000 to 25,000 clones, around 77% occurring once. The specimen comprised CD4+ T cells from PBMCs cultured with HCoV-229E spike peptides, sampled after COVID-19 vaccination. The receptors shown here come from a human donor who received a COVID-19 vaccine. The CDR3 runs from the conserved cysteine through the conserved F or W. Fields, in order: clone size, J gene, D gene, V gene, CDR3 DNA, CDR3 protein. A D gene is named only where the DNA matches it firmly. Rows give clone size only sometimes, using once, few, many, or a class for an expanded clone.

clone size: -
J gene: TRBJ2-1
D gene: -
V gene: TRBV19
CDR3 DNA: TGTGCCAGTAGTATAGCCCCAGGGCCGTACAATGAGCAGTTCTTC
CDR3 protein: CASSIAPGPYNEQFF

clone size: -
J gene: TRBJ1-6
D gene: -
V gene: TRBV12-5
CDR3 DNA: TGTGCTAGTGGTTTGAAAAATTCACCCCTCCACTTT
CDR3 protein: CASGLKNSPLHF

clone size: -
J gene: TRBJ1-1
D gene: -
V gene: TRBV6-5
CDR3 DNA: TGTGCCAGCAGTTCAAATAGTCGAGGAGCTTTCTTT
CDR3 protein: CASSSNSRGAFF

clone size: -
J gene: TRBJ2-6
D gene: -
V gene: TRBV27
CDR3 DNA: TGTGCCAGCAGTTTATCTGGGGCCAACGTCCTGACTTTC
CDR3 protein: CASSLSGANVLTF

clone size: -
J gene: TRBJ2-3
D gene: TRBD2
V gene: TRBV5-1
CDR3 DNA: TGCGCCAGCAGCTTACCCTCCCTAGCGGGACCGGATACGCAGTATTTT
CDR3 protein: CASSLPSLAGPDTQYF

clone size: -
J gene: TRBJ1-5
D gene: -
V gene: TRBV21-1
CDR3 DNA: TGTGCCAGCAGCAAAGCCGGGGACAGGGATCGCAATCAGCCCCAGCATTTT
CDR3 protein: CASSKAGDRDRNQPQHF

clone size: -
J gene: TRBJ1-1
D gene: -
V gene: TRBV12-3/TRBV12-4
CDR3 DNA: TGTGCCAGCAGTTTGACGAACACTGAAGCTTTCTTT
CDR3 protein: CASSLTNTEAFF

clone size: -
J gene: TRBJ2-3
D gene: TRBD2
V gene: TRBV7-6
CDR3 DNA: TGTGCCAGCAGCTTGGAGCGGGGGGCCACAGATACGCAGTATTTT
CDR3 protein: CASSLERGATDTQYF

clone size: -
J gene: TRBJ1-5
D gene: -
V gene: TRBV12-3/TRBV12-4
CDR3 DNA: TGTGCCAGCGGGCTCAATGAGCCCCAGCATTTT
CDR3 protein: CASGLNEPQHF

clone size: -
J gene: TRBJ2-7
D gene: TRBD2
V gene: TRBV7-6
CDR3 DNA: TGTGCCAGCAGCTTAATCGCCAGCGGGAGCTCCCAATCCTACGAGCAGTACTTC
CDR3 protein: CASSLIASGSSQSYEQYF

clone size: -
J gene: TRBJ2-1
D gene: -
V gene: TRBV20-1
CDR3 DNA: TGCAGTGCCCGTGACCCTATTGAGCAGTTCTTC
CDR3 protein: CSARDPIEQFF

clone size: -
J gene: TRBJ1-4
D gene: -
V gene: TRBV19
CDR3 DNA: TGTGCCAGTAGGGCCCTACAAGGGGAAAAACTGTTTTTT
CDR3 protein: CASRALQGEKLFF

clone size: -
J gene: TRBJ1-4
D gene: -
V gene: TRBV5-1
CDR3 DNA: TGCGCCAGCAGTCCCGGGGGTGTCCGCATGGTTGAAAAACTGTTTTTT
CDR3 protein: CASSPGGVRMVEKLFF

clone size: -
J gene: TRBJ1-5
D gene: TRBD1
V gene: TRBV6-6
CDR3 DNA: TGTGCCAGCAGTTCACAGGGGAATCAGCCCCAGCATTTT
CDR3 protein: CASSSQGNQPQHF

clone size: -
J gene: TRBJ2-7
D gene: TRBD1
V gene: TRBV18
CDR3 DNA: TGTGTCAGCTCACCGGGACAGGGGTGGGTCTACGAGCAGTACTTC
CDR3 protein: CVSSPGQGWVYEQYF

clone size: -
J gene: TRBJ1-1
D gene: TRBD1
V gene: TRBV2
CDR3 DNA: TGTGCCAGCAGTGGACAGGGCGCGAGGACTGAAGCTTTCTTT
CDR3 protein: CASSGQGARTEAFF

clone size: -
J gene: TRBJ2-1
D gene: -
V gene: TRBV6-2/TRBV6-3
CDR3 DNA: TGTGCCAGCAGTTCAGGGACACACTTTTACAATGAGCAGTTCTTC
CDR3 protein: CASSSGTHFYNEQFF

clone size: -
J gene: TRBJ2-7
D gene: -
V gene: TRBV11-2
CDR3 DNA: TGTGCCAGCAGCTTAGTTCTAGGCTCCTACGAGCAGTACTTC
CDR3 protein: CASSLVLGSYEQYF

clone size: once
J gene: TRBJ2-2
D gene: TRBD2
V gene: TRBV19
CDR3 DNA: TGTGCCAGTAGTATAGACCGGGTTAGCGGGAGTAACACCGGGGAGCTGTTTTTT
CDR3 protein: CASSIDRVSGSNTGELFF

clone size: few
J gene: TRBJ1-2
D gene: -
V gene: TRBV6-5
CDR3 DNA: TGTGCCAGCAGCTATAGACGGACACAAAACTATGGCTACACCTTC
CDR3 protein: CASSYRRTQNYGYTF

clone size: -
J gene: TRBJ2-5
D gene: TRBD2
V gene: TRBV19
CDR3 DNA: TGTGCCAGTACCTTACGCTTAGCGGGGGCCTACCAAGAGACCCAGTACTTC
CDR3 protein: CASTLRLAGAYQETQYF

clone size: -
J gene: TRBJ2-1
D gene: TRBD1
V gene: TRBV10-3
CDR3 DNA: TGTGCCGCAGGGACAGCCTACAATGAGCAGTTCTTC
CDR3 protein: CAAGTAYNEQFF

clone size: -
J gene: TRBJ1-6
D gene: -
V gene: TRBV30
CDR3 DNA: TGTGCCTGGACGAGGCTTCAAGATAATTCACCCCTCCACTTT
CDR3 protein: CAWTRLQDNSPLHF

clone size: -
J gene: TRBJ1-2
D gene: TRBD1
V gene: TRBV29-1
CDR3 DNA: TGCAGCGTTGAGAGACAGGGGGCGCCCGGCTACACCTTC
CDR3 protein: CSVERQGAPGYTF